This T cell receptor (beta chain) came from a study of patients and donors after allogeneic stem cell transplantation. V lost 9 bases and J lost 12, with 18 bases in between. CDR3 length: 11 residues. The V gene's germline CDR1 is SNHLY and CDR2 FYNNEI. One entry per CDR3 protein results from TCRdb running MiXCR on the RT-PCR reads. This sample has about 960,000 distinct CDR3 sequences; around 17% occur once, and the top ten carry 6%. In this sample, this clonotype turned up a few times. Sequenced: blood, either unsorted or a sorted T cell fraction (not recorded which). V gene TRBV2 combines with J gene TRBJ2-7; D tentatively fits TRBD1 or TRBD2 (5 bases each). The sequence was obtained from a human donor who was either an allogeneic HSCT recipient or a stem cell or donor lymphocyte infusion donor (not recorded which). It is not recorded whose cells these are; they may come from a transplant donor. The CDR3 DNA reads as TGTGCCAGGGGACCCAATGATAGTAGGTACTTC. Its translation is CARGPNDSRYF.